This TCR beta chain was documented in a study of technical replicates of blood from several donors. Using immunoSEQ multiplex PCR, the repertoire was profiled, and TCRdb retains in-frame clones only, with some absent. This table has tens of thousands of clones, roughly 98% appearing once. With 0 bases removed from V and 0 bases from J, the gap between germline ends came to 11 bases. Germline V gene lookup returns CDR1 LNHNV and CDR2 YYDKDF (reference sequence). This CDR3 contains 17 residues. The rearrangement uses TRBV15 and TRBJ1-4; D is uncertain. Sequencing was carried out using T cells isolated from PBMCs. This receptor was taken from a human donor in good health. The CDR3 sequence is CATSRDSFGATNEKLFF. CDR3 sequence (DNA): TGTGCCACCAGCAGAGATTCGTTCGGGGCAACTAATGAAAAACTGTTTTTT. The whole variable domain, remainder taken from reference TRBV15 and TRBJ1-4, is DAMVIQNPRYQVTQFGKPVTLSCSQTLNHNVMYWYQQKSSQAPKLLFHYYDKDFNNEADTPDNFQSRRPNTSFCFLDIRSPGLGDTAMYLCATSRDSFGATNEKLFFGSGTQLSVL.